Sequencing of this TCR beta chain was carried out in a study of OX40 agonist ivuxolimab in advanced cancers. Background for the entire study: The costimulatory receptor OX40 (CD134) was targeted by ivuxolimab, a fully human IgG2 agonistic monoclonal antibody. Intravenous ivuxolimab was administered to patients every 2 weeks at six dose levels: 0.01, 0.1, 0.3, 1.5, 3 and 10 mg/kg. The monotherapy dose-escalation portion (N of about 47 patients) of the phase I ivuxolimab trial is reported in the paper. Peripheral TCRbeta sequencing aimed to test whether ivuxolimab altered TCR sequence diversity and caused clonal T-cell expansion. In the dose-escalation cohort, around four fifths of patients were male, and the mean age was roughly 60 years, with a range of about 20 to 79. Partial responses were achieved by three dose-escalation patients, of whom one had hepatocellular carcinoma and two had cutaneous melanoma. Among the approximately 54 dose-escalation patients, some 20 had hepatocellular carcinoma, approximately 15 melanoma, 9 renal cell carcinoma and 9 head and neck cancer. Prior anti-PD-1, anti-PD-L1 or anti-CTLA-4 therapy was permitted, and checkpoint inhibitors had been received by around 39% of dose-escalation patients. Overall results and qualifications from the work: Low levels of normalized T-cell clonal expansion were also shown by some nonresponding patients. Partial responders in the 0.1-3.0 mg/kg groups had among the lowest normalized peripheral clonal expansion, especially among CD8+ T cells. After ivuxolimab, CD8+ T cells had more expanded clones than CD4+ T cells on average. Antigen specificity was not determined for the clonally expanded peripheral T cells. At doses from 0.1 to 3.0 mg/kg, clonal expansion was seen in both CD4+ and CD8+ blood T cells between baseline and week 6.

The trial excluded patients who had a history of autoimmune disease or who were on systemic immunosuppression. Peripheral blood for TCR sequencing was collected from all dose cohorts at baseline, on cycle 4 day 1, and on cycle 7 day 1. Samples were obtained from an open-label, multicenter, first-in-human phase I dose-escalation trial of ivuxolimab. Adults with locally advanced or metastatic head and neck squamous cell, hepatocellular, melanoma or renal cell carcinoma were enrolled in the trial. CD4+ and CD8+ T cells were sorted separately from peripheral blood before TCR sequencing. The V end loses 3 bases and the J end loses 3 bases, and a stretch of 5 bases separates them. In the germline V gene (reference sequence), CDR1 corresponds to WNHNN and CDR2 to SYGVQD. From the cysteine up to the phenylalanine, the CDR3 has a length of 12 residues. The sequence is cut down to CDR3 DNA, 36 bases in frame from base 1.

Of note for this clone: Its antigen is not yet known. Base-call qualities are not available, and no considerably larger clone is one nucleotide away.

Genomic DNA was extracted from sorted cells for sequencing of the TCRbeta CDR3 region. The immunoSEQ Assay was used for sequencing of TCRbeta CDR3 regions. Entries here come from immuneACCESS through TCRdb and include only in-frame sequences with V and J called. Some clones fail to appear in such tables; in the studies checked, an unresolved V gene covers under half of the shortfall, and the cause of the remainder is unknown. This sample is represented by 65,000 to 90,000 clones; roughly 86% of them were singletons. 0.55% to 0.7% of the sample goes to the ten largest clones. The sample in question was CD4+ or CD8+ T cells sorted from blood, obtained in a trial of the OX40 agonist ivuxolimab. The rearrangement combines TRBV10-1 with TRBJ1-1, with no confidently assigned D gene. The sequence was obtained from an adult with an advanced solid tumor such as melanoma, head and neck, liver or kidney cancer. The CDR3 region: CASSDPDTEAFF. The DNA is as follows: TGCGCCAGCAGTGACCCCGACACTGAAGCTTTCTTT.